This entry describes one TCR beta chain. This specimen belongs to a study of PD-L1 blockade in urothelial cancer. The time point denotes: pretreatment peripheral blood. Libraries were prepared by immunoSEQ multiplex PCR; TCRdb keeps only in-frame clonotypes and omits some of them. The sample has about 53,000 clones, around 85% seen once. Germline V gene sequence: CDR1 MDHEN, CDR2 SYDVKM. Trimming took off 4 bases at V and 0 bases at J, with 15 bases between the two ends. The CDR3 has 16 residues. The chain has TRBV28 and TRBJ1-2, with a tentative D call TRBD1 (5 bases). This receptor was identified in a woman aged 55-75 years with urothelial cancer. Sample: PBMCs, taken around atezolizumab (anti-PD-L1) treatment. CDR3 coding DNA: TGTGCCAGCAGTTACTCGACAGCGGGAACTAACTATGGCTACACCTTC. It is translated as CASSYSTAGTNYGYTF.